Described below is a single TCR beta chain sequence and its context. Through Arm-PCR of CDR3 regions and iRepertoire HTBI primers, TCR beta libraries were built. TCRdb called the multiplex PCR reads again in MiXCR, with one record for every CDR3 protein. The sample carries about 300,000 distinct CDR3 sequences, 15% to 20% recorded once. This sample is part of a study of regulatory T cells in long-lasting Graves disease. The time point is: newly diagnosed GD, antithyroid drugs for less than 3 months. Extracted PBMC RNA gave rise to the TCR library. The TCR sequence derives from a female donor with Graves disease. This sample comprised peripheral blood mononuclear cells (PBMCs), obtained at new diagnosis, from a patient treated with antithyroid drugs.

CDR3 sequence: CASSPPGAFTDTQYF. The CDR3 DNA follows: TGTGCCAGCTCACCTCCGGGGGCCTTCACAGATACGCAGTATTTT. This chain connects TRBV18 to TRBJ2-3; possibly TRBD1 or TRBD2 for D (6 bases each). CDR3 length equals 15 residues. V lost 3 bases, J lost 2 bases, and 12 bases lay in between. CDR1 KGHSH and CDR2 LQKENI come from the germline V gene.